Sequencing of this TCR beta chain was carried out in a study of monozygotic twins with inflammatory bowel disease. Making cDNA involved eight separate reactions per sample. Each UMI harboured a 6-nucleotide sample barcode and was appended via template switching. TCRdb reprocessed the 5' RACE reads and stores each CDR3 protein as one record, lacking DNA. This sample's table reports about 450,000 distinct CDR3 sequences. The CDR3 runs to 14 residues. The V gene's germline CDR1 is MDHEN and CDR2 SYDVKM. The rearrangement uses TRBV28 and TRBJ1-3. The clonotype was recovered from a human donor with ulcerative colitis or Crohn's disease, or a healthy co-twin of an affected twin (not recorded which). The sequenced sample consisted of blood. CDR3 in amino acids: CASSLQGSGNTIYF.